This T cell receptor beta chain comes out of a study of Ad26.COV2.S vaccination and SARS-CoV-2 variants (TCRdb year 2021). Notes on the research overall: Vaccine-arm donors came from COV1001, a multicentre, randomized, double-blind, placebo-controlled phase I-IIa trial of Ad26.COV2.S in healthy adults. Dosing of Ad26.COV2.S was intramuscular, at either 5x10^10 or 1x10^11 viral particles, delivered as one shot or as two shots spaced 56 days apart. Investigators did not know the trial group allocation while performing experiments and assessing outcomes. Sequencing of the TCRbeta repertoire served to evaluate the specificity and breadth of SARS-CoV-2-reactive T cell receptors following Ad26.COV2.S vaccination. A total of 32 samples were included in the TCR-sequenced set, comprising around 19 Ad26.COV2.S vaccine recipients, 5 placebo recipients and 8 SARS-CoV-2 convalescent individuals. Participants in the trial were split at random into five groups of five each, receiving low-dose or high-dose Ad26.COV2.S once or twice, or else placebo on both occasions.

In regard to this clone: Its antigen target is currently unknown. No per-base quality is available; no much larger clone lies one base away. Different DNA sequences within this sample yield the same CDR3.

The intended sense of this specimen's treatment or condition label: around 19 received Ad26.COV2.S at low or high dose, single or two shots; about 5 received placebo; per-sample allocation not given. For vaccine and placebo recipients, repertoires were sequenced using samples collected on day 63 after the first injection. Cohort 1b enrolled about two dozen adults aged 18-55 years at a single site in Boston, USA, between 29 July and 7 August 2020. Ad26.COV2.S consisted of a replication-incompetent adenovirus type 26 vector by which a prefusion-stabilized SARS-CoV-2 spike protein from the original Wuhan strain was expressed. Here is what the overall study found, with its caveats: The authors noted that total T cell responses may have been underestimated by the TCR breadth and depth analyses. The study lacked the statistical power to compare responses across vaccine doses or regimens. Vaccine and placebo recipients had comparable non-spike TCR breadth, which fits with the vaccine containing only spike. Ad26.COV2.S recipients had higher spike-specific TCR breadth than placebo recipients (P = 0.0014). After vaccination, spike-specific CD8+ and CD4+ T cell responses were reported to show substantial breadth.

TCRbeta CDR3 regions were sequenced with the immunoSEQ Assay. After extraction, genomic DNA underwent amplification by bias-controlled multiplex PCR, followed by high-throughput sequencing. The authors' pipeline ran thus. To quantify the absolute abundance of every unique TCRbeta CDR3 region, sequences were collapsed and filtered. T cell fraction was estimated by normalizing TCRbeta template counts to usable DNA, with usable DNA measured through amplification of reference genes found in all nucleated cells. Repertoire TCRs were annotated as SARS-CoV-2-specific by exact matching of V gene, CDR3 amino acid sequence and J gene to a known reactive TCR set. MIRA supplied the reference SARS-CoV-2 TCR set, which was filtered for enrichment in COVID-19-positive ImmuneCODE repertoires so that public or cross-reactive TCRs were removed. Using the MIRA antigens, annotated TCRs were further analysed by specific ORF or by position within an ORF. Breadth was defined as annotated unique rearrangements over total unique productive rearrangements; depth was the summed frequency of those rearrangements. Group comparisons of TCR breadth used two-sided Wilcoxon rank-sum tests. TCRdb stores this immuneACCESS table with in-frame sequences only. Part of the clones is absent; in the studies checked, under half of the shortfall reflects unresolved V genes, and no reason is known for the rest. For V, J and clone size, that table is used; D and trimming come from the DNA. The sample includes more than 350,000 clones, with 90% observed a single time. The ten most abundant clones make up 9% to 15% of the sample.

Trimming takes 4 bases from V and 2 bases from J, and the germline ends sit 9 bases apart. Including cysteine and phenylalanine, the CDR3 has 13 amino acids. Just the 39-base CDR3 DNA is kept, in frame starting at base 1. For CDR1 and CDR2, the germline V gene lists MNHEY and SVGEGT. This receptor was obtained from a person aged 18-60 years who received the Ad26.COV2.S COVID-19 vaccine or a placebo. The chain links TRBV6-2 or TRBV6-3 with TRBJ2-7; confidence is insufficient to name the D gene. Sequencing used peripheral blood, obtained in a trial of Ad26.COV2.S vaccine versus placebo. This receptor has the CDR3 CASSSVLTYEQYF. The nucleotide sequence is given as TGTGCCAGCAGTTCGGTCCTTACCTACGAGCAGTACTTC.